A single sample gave rise to the 4 T cell receptor beta chains below, sequenced in a study of cytomegalovirus exposure and HLA in healthy donors. It was with 60 Vbeta and 13 Jbeta primers that the PCR ran. TCRdb's copy holds only in-frame clones and misses some; the assay was immunoSEQ multiplex PCR. The sample records some 100,000 clones, 70% being singletons. Sequences were obtained from PBMCs. These receptors originate from a woman in her 50s in good health and CMV-seropositive.

This clone has only one observation. The chain employs TRBV7-2 and TRBJ2-7; D uncertain. This CDR3 has 16 amino acids. The germline gives CDR1 SGHTA, CDR2 FQGNSA. Deletions cut 1 base from V and 3 bases from J, with 16 bases between. The CDR3 loop reads CASSLVFPPPGYEQYF. The CDR3 DNA reads as TGTGCCAGCAGCTTAGTCTTTCCTCCCCCGGGCTACGAGCAGTACTTC.

The chain is built from TRBV30 and TRBJ1-5; D is undetermined. CDR3 length: 16 amino acids. CDR1 and CDR2 from the germline V gene are GTSNPN and SVGIG (reference sequence). The V end lost 4 bases, the J end lost 5 bases, and 21 bases lay between the germline ends. The CDR3, as DNA: TGTGCCTGGAACCCCGGCGGCAACATTAGGTATCAGCCCCAGCATTTT. Its translation is CAWNPGGNIRYQPQHF.

The rearrangement links TRBV7-8 to TRBJ2-6; D is undetermined. The CDR3 is 13 amino acids. Germline CDR1 SGHVS, CDR2 FQNEAQ. V was trimmed by 7 bases and J by 1 base, leaving 5 bases between them. The CDR3 loop is CASTLSGANVLTF. The CDR3 bases are TGTGCCAGCACCCTGTCTGGGGCCAACGTCCTGACTTTC. The full variable domain, with the rest looked up from reference TRBV7-8 and TRBJ2-6, is GAGVSQSPRYKVAKRGQDVALRCDPISGHVSLFWYQQALGQGPEFLTYFQNEAQLDKSGLPSDRFFAERPEGSVSTLKIQRTQQEDSAVYLCASTLSGANVLTFGAGSRLTVL.

The V call is TRBV12-5, the J call TRBJ2-5; D might be TRBD1 (5 bases). CDR1 LGHNT and CDR2 FRNRAP come from the germline V gene. CDR3 length equals 15 residues. V gave up 3 bases and J gave up 2 bases, with 13 bases separating them. In DNA, the CDR3 is TGTGCTAGTGGTTTACGACAGATAATTCAAGAGACCCAGTACTTC. Translating it yields CASGLRQIIQETQYF.